Below are 31 T cell receptor beta chains sequenced from a single sample in a study of blood T cell repertoires in COVID-19. The method was immunoSEQ multiplex PCR; TCRdb's version includes in-frame clones alone and lacks a portion of them. The repertoire holds approximately 310,000 clones, with over 75% as singletons. The sequencing input was peripheral blood. All receptors derive from a man aged 50 to 59 with active or convalescent COVID-19.

The gene calls are TRBV6-6 and TRBJ1-1; weak D call: TRBD1 (6 bases). Trimming took off 8 bases at V and 6 bases at J, with 13 bases between the two ends. The CDR3 runs to 12 residues. In germline, CDR1 is MNHNY, CDR2 SVGAGI (reference sequence). This CDR3 is CASGEGGAEAFF. The CDR3 region has the DNA TGTGCCAGCGGGGAGGGGGGGGCTGAAGCTTTCTTT.

The chain is built from TRBV5-1 and TRBJ2-3; 13 bases line up with TRBD2. CDR1 is SGHRS and CDR2 is YFSETQ in the germline V gene. The CDR3 runs 17 residues. V dropped 4 bases and J dropped 2; count of bases not matched to a gene: 7. CDR3 amino acids: CASSPGTSGTNTDTQYF. The DNA of the CDR3 is TGCGCCAGCAGCCCTGGGACTAGCGGGACCAACACAGATACGCAGTATTTT. The full variable domain, in which reference TRBV5-1 and TRBJ2-3 provide the parts outside the CDR3, is KAGVTQTPRYLIKTRGQQVTLSCSPISGHRSVSWYQQTPGQGLQFLFEYFSETQRNKGNFPGRFSGRQFSNSRSEMNVSTLELGDSALYLCASSPGTSGTNTDTQYFGPGTRLTVL.

The chain employs TRBV4-2 and TRBJ2-1; 9 bases are a match to TRBD2. The germline V gene encodes CDR1 LGHNA and CDR2 YNFKEQ. V lost 4 bases, J lost 7 bases, and 8 bases stayed unmatched. This CDR3 comprises 15 residues. The CDR3 nucleotides are TGTGCCAGCAGCCCAACGGTAACTAGCGGGAATGAGCAGTTCTTC. Its protein product is CASSPTVTSGNEQFF.

This clone was observed once. The chain couples TRBV27 to TRBJ1-5, with a tentative D call TRBD1 (5 bases). With 4 bases removed from V and 11 bases from J, the gap between germline ends came to 15 bases. CDR3 size: 13 residues. The germline gives CDR1 MNHEY, CDR2 SMNVEV (reference sequence). The CDR3 loop is CASSSNGGGAQHF. CDR3 DNA: TGTGCCAGCAGTTCCAACGGGGGTGGGGCCCAGCATTTT.

V is TRBV28 and J is TRBJ1-1; 7 positions agree with TRBD1. V lost 5 bases to trimming and J lost 3 bases; unmatched junction nucleotides: 3. CDR3 length: 13 residues. Germline CDR1 reads MDHEN; CDR2 reads SYDVKM. CDR3 in amino acids: CASSQGVYTEAFF. As DNA, the CDR3 is TGTGCCAGCAGTCAGGGGGTTTACACTGAAGCTTTCTTT.

This chain links TRBV10-2 with TRBJ2-2; 8 bases map to TRBD1. The trim removed 8 bases at V and 5 bases at J, leaving 7 bases unmatched. The CDR3 is made up of 14 amino acids. Germline CDR1 is WSHSY and CDR2 is SAAADI. The chain's CDR3 is CASCPRGLTGELFF. In DNA, the CDR3 is TGCGCCAGCTGTCCCAGGGGGCTTACCGGGGAGCTGTTTTTT.

The chain couples TRBV2 to TRBJ2-7; D may be TRBD1 (5 bases). The CDR3 length is 15 residues. Deletions cut 0 bases from V and 2 bases from J, with 11 bases between. Germline V gene data show CDR1 as SNHLY and CDR2 as FYNNEI. This CDR3 is CASSEAEPGTYEQYF. The DNA of the CDR3 is TGTGCCAGCAGTGAAGCGGAACCAGGGACCTACGAGCAGTACTTC.

CDR3 residues: CASSDRSSYNSPLHF. The DNA for the CDR3 is TGTGCCAGCAGTGACAGGAGCTCCTATAATTCACCCCTCCACTTT. This sequence joins TRBV6-6 and TRBJ1-6; D perhaps matches TRBD1 (6 bases). From germline, CDR1 is MNHNY and CDR2 SVGAGI (reference sequence). Trimming pared 5 bases from V and 0 bases from J, leaving 8 bases between. CDR3 size: 15 residues.

The chain carries TRBV6-5 and TRBJ1-5; perhaps TRBD1 as D (6 bases). This CDR3 is 13 amino acids long. Germline CDR1 MNHEY, CDR2 SVGAGI. V lost 6 bases and J 4 bases, leaving 10 bases between the germline ends. The DNA for the CDR3 is TGTGCCAGCAGAGTAACAGGGAATCAGCCCCAGCATTTT. Translation gives CASRVTGNQPQHF.

This clone was recorded only once. The rearrangement joins TRBV27 to TRBJ1-2, with D possibly TRBD1 on 5 matching bases. The CDR3 totals 15 residues. V was trimmed by 1 base and J by 7 bases, leaving 16 bases between them. CDR1 MNHEY and CDR2 SMNVEV come from the germline V gene (reference sequence). CDR3 DNA sequence: TGTGCCAGCAGTTTATGGGCAGCGGACGGGGGTGGCTACACCTTC. It is translated as CASSLWAADGGGYTF.

V and J are TRBV19 and TRBJ2-3, with 12 bases aligning to TRBD1. Germline values: CDR1 LNHDA, CDR2 SQIVND (reference sequence). The J segment lost 1 base and the V segment lost 5 bases, leaving 4 bases of the junction unmatched. This CDR3 spans 16 amino acids. CDR3 nucleotide sequence: TGTGCCAGTAGTCGGCGGGACAGGGGGCGCACAGATACGCAGTATTTT. Protein product: CASSRRDRGRTDTQYF.

The CDR3: CASSKGVTDTQYF. CDR3 coding DNA: TGTGCCTCGTCTAAAGGGGTCACAGATACGCAGTATTTT. This sequence joins TRBV30 and TRBJ2-3; perhaps TRBD1 as D (5 bases). Per the germline V gene, CDR1 is GTSNPN and CDR2 is SVGIG (reference sequence). The V and J ends lost 7 bases and 2 bases respectively, with 13 bases between them. CDR3 length: 13 amino acids.

V is TRBV7-9 and J is TRBJ1-1; tentatively, D is TRBD1 (6 bases). Germline V CDR1 and CDR2: SEHNR, FQNEAQ (reference sequence). V was clipped by 6 bases and J by 5 bases, with 13 bases between them. The CDR3 sequence is 13 residues long. CDR3 in amino acids: CASSSQGGTEAFF. The CDR3 DNA reads as TGTGCCAGCAGTTCACAGGGTGGAACTGAAGCTTTCTTT.

V and J are TRBV6-5 and TRBJ2-5; maybe TRBD1 (6 bases). CDR3 length: 14 residues. Germline loops: CDR1 MNHEY, CDR2 SVGAGI. V was shortened by 6 bases and J by 5 bases, with 16 bases between the two germline ends. CDR3 loop: CASSPGTPGETQYF. CDR3 DNA sequence: TGTGCCAGCAGCCCCGGGACACCCGGCGAGACCCAGTACTTC.

This clone has only a few counts. CDR3: CASSQTGVRDEQYF. Here the CDR3 DNA reads TGTGCCAGCAGCCAGACAGGCGTCCGGGACGAGCAGTACTTC. V is TRBV3-1 (or the pseudogene TRBV3-2) and J is TRBJ2-7; D is possibly TRBD1 (6 bases). Per germline, CDR1 LGHDT and CDR2 YNNKEL (reference sequence). CDR3 length equals 14 residues. Trimming removed 3 bases from V and 5 bases from J, with 14 bases in between.

The genes are TRBV15 and TRBJ1-6; 7 nucleotides match TRBD1. In germline, CDR1 is LNHNV, CDR2 YYDKDF (reference sequence). CDR3 length: 16 amino acids. The V gene end was trimmed by 3 bases and the J gene end by 10 bases; junction bases not matched to a gene: 12. DNA for the CDR3: TGTGCCACCAGCAGGGCCCGACAGGGCTTACGATCACCCCTCCACTTT. It codes for CATSRARQGLRSPLHF. The full variable domain, in which reference TRBV15 and TRBJ1-6 provide the parts outside the CDR3, is DAMVIQNPRYQVTQFGKPVTLSCSQTLNHNVMYWYQQKSSQAPKLLFHYYDKDFNNEADTPDNFQSRRPNTSFCFLDIRSPGLGDTAMYLCATSRARQGLRSPLHFGNGTRLTVT.

This rearrangement joins TRBV6-5 to TRBJ1-4; 7 bases align to TRBD1. Per the germline V gene, CDR1 is MNHEY and CDR2 is SVGAGI. This CDR3 contains 14 residues. J gave up 10 bases and V 6 bases, and 11 bases lay outside the gene matches. The CDR3: CASRPRGDLGKLFF. CDR3 nucleotide sequence: TGTGCCAGCAGACCCAGGGGGGACTTGGGAAAACTGTTTTTT.

Remarks on this clone: The same CDR3 can be traced to other DNA sequences in this sample. J is TRBJ1-1 and V is TRBV6-5; D possibly corresponds to TRBD1 (6 bases). The CDR3 length is 15 residues. Per germline, CDR1 MNHEY and CDR2 SVGAGI. V lost 4 bases and J 2 bases, leaving 14 bases between the germline ends. The CDR3 sequence: CASSSPKTGNTEAFF. CDR3 bases: TGTGCCAGCAGTTCCCCGAAGACAGGCAACACTGAAGCTTTCTTT.

Comment on this clone: At the DNA level, this CDR3 is encoded by other sequences in the same sample as well. The CDR3: CASSQDYFSPLHF. The CDR3 DNA reads TGTGCCAGCAGCCAAGACTATTTTTCACCCCTCCACTTT. The chain combines TRBV3-1 (or the pseudogene TRBV3-2) with TRBJ1-6, with unresolved D. Germline V gene sequence: CDR1 LGHDT, CDR2 YNNKEL (reference sequence). The V gene lost 0 bases and the J gene lost 9 bases, with 6 bases spanning the gap. This CDR3 spans 13 amino acids.

The chain employs TRBV7-3 and TRBJ2-5; D may be TRBD2 (6 bases). The CDR3 consists of 14 residues. Deletions cut 2 bases from V and 5 bases from J, with 12 bases between. Germline CDR1 is SGHTA and CDR2 is FQGTGA. CDR3: CASSLGAGWETQYF. Written as DNA, the CDR3 is TGTGCCAGCAGCTTAGGGGCGGGGTGGGAGACCCAGTACTTC.

The rearrangement joins TRBV6-5 to TRBJ1-4; D call uncertain. The length of the CDR3 is 15 residues. Trimming took off 1 base at V and 6 bases at J, with 12 bases between the two ends. Germline CDR1 is MNHEY and CDR2 is SVGAGI. CDR3 sequence reads: CASSYLHMSHEKLFF. The DNA for the CDR3 is TGTGCCAGCAGTTACTTACATATGTCCCATGAAAAACTGTTTTTT.

The chain joins TRBV4-3 to TRBJ2-7; TRBD1 is a possible D gene (6 bases). Deletions cut 3 bases from V and 2 bases from J, with 20 bases between. The CDR3 runs 17 residues. Germline CDR1 LGHNA, CDR2 YSLEER. Here the CDR3 DNA reads TGCGCCAGCAGCCACGCTATGGTCCGGGACACCGCCTACGAGCAGTACTTC. This translates into CASSHAMVRDTAYEQYF.

The chain joins TRBV28 to TRBJ1-5, with D hard to call. Germline V lookup: CDR1 MDHEN, CDR2 SYDVKM. The V and J ends lost 3 bases and 7 bases respectively, with 13 bases between them. CDR3 size: 14 residues. In DNA, the CDR3 is TGTGCCAGCAGTTTGCCTGAGGGAGGCCAGCCCCAGCATTTT. It translates to CASSLPEGGQPQHF.

The chain has TRBV2 and TRBJ2-1; tentatively, D is TRBD2 (6 bases). Germline values: CDR1 SNHLY, CDR2 FYNNEI. This CDR3 region has 17 residues. V lost 0 bases, J lost 4 bases, and 16 bases lay in between. CDR3 amino acids: CASSEALGGGSYNEQFF. DNA of the CDR3: TGTGCCAGCAGTGAAGCGCTTGGCGGAGGGTCTTACAATGAGCAGTTCTTC.

The rearrangement uses TRBV19 and TRBJ2-1, with 10 nucleotides matching TRBD2. The CDR3 is 16 residues long. V lost 3 bases and J lost 8; bases outside the gene matches: 10. The germline V gene encodes CDR1 LNHDA and CDR2 SQIVND (reference sequence). This CDR3 is CASSMGASGGWDEQFF. The CDR3, as DNA: TGTGCCAGTAGTATGGGTGCTAGCGGGGGATGGGATGAGCAGTTCTTC.

The J gene is TRBJ1-4, the V gene TRBV4-1; 7 bases match TRBD1. Trimming took 2 bases from V and 2 from J; bases not matched to a gene: 11. Germline assignment: CDR1 MGHRA and CDR2 YSYEKL. The length of the CDR3 is 18 residues. CDR3 coding DNA: TGCGCCAGCAGCCAAAAGGGGGCAGGGGTGAACACTAATGAAAAACTGTTTTTT. Protein product: CASSQKGAGVNTNEKLFF.

The rearrangement links TRBV18 to TRBJ2-3; D is perhaps TRBD1 (5 bases). The CDR3 covers 15 residues. Trimming pared 0 bases from V and 1 base from J, leaving 8 bases between. Per the germline V gene, CDR1 is KGHSH and CDR2 is LQKENI. CDR3 sequence: CASSPPGPGTDTQYF. The DNA of the CDR3 is TGTGCCAGCTCACCACCGGGGCCAGGCACAGATACGCAGTATTTT.

CDR3: CSVTTSGKSTDTQYF. For the CDR3, the DNA is TGCAGCGTTACTACTAGCGGGAAAAGCACAGATACGCAGTATTTT. J is TRBJ2-3 and V is TRBV29-1; 10 bases line up with TRBD2. Unmatched junction bases numbered 5, after V lost 5 bases and J lost 0 bases. Germline V lookup: CDR1 SQVTM, CDR2 ANQGSEA. The CDR3 contains 15 residues.

The gene calls are TRBV3-1 (or the pseudogene TRBV3-2) and TRBJ2-1; D is unclear. This CDR3 spans 13 amino acids. Germline-derived CDR1 and CDR2 are LGHDT and YNNKEL (reference sequence). Trimming removed 0 bases from V and 10 bases from J, with 10 bases in between. CDR3 DNA sequence: TGTGCCAGCAGCCAAGACTCGGTTAGAGAGCAGTTCTTC. It codes for CASSQDSVREQFF.

This chain uses TRBV19 with TRBJ2-7; 8 bases agree with TRBD1. Losses at the gene ends were 5 bases for V and 5 bases for J; bases not matched to a gene: 11. The germline V gene encodes CDR1 LNHDA and CDR2 SQIVND (reference sequence). CDR3 length: 15 amino acids. The CDR3 loop is CASSPGGTFVHEQYF. CDR3 coding DNA: TGTGCCAGTAGTCCAGGGGGCACGTTCGTCCACGAGCAGTACTTC.

The genes are TRBV9 and TRBJ2-7, with TRBD2 as a possible D gene (5 bases). This CDR3 has 15 amino acids. Germline V CDR1 and CDR2: SGDLS, YYNGEE. With 0 bases removed from V and 1 base from J, the gap between germline ends came to 11 bases. The CDR3 here is CASSVVTGYSYEQYF. As DNA, the CDR3 is TGTGCCAGCAGCGTAGTAACGGGGTATTCCTACGAGCAGTACTTC.